This passage covers 12 T cell receptor beta chains from one sample sequenced in a study of blood T cell repertoires in COVID-19. Clones were read by immunoSEQ multiplex PCR, and TCRdb kept only the in-frame ones, dropping some. The table records 75,000 to 85,000 clones, around nine tenths of them present only once. Sequencing was done on a sample of peripheral blood. Every receptor here comes from a human donor in a cohort sampled during active COVID-19.

The chain has TRBV5-4 and TRBJ2-2; D possibly corresponds to TRBD2 (6 bases). Germline assignment: CDR1 SGHNT and CDR2 YYREEE (reference sequence). Trimming shortened V by 3 bases and J by 8 bases, and 14 bases separated the two germline ends. The CDR3 contains 14 residues. CDR3 sequence: CASSSGTAGGELFF. The CDR3 nucleotides read TGTGCCAGCAGCTCGGGGACCGCGGGGGGGGAGCTGTTTTTT.

The CDR3 region is CAIGSDRGSYEQYF. CDR3 nucleotide sequence: TGTGCCATCGGGTCCGACAGGGGATCCTACGAGCAGTACTTC. The rearrangement uses TRBV10-3 and TRBJ2-7; the match to TRBD1 covers 8 bases. The CDR3 covers 14 residues. CDR1 and CDR2 from the germline V gene are ENHRY and SYGVKD. Trimming took 8 bases from V and 1 from J; bases not matched to a gene: 7.

This sequence joins TRBV29-1 and TRBJ2-1; 8 bases fit TRBD1. CDR1 and CDR2 from the germline V gene are SQVTM and ANQGSEA. Unmatched junction bases numbered 9, after V lost 6 bases and J lost 5 bases. The CDR3 consists of 14 residues. The CDR3 spells CSVPEDRVNNEQFF. The CDR3 DNA sequence: TGCAGCGTACCCGAGGACAGGGTAAACAATGAGCAGTTCTTC.

This rearrangement joins TRBV11-2 to TRBJ2-7; 7 positions match TRBD1. The CDR3 runs to 14 residues. Germline V CDR1 and CDR2: SGHAT, FQNNGV. V was pared by 3 bases and J by 6 bases, with 8 bases of the junction left unmatched. CDR3 loop: CASSLSLGGSEQYF. The CDR3 nucleotides read TGTGCCAGCAGCTTGTCTCTAGGGGGCAGCGAGCAGTACTTC.

The V gene is TRBV28, the J gene TRBJ2-1, with D hard to call. The CDR3 runs 16 residues. With 2 bases removed from V and 10 bases from J, the gap between germline ends came to 21 bases. Germline CDR1 reads MDHEN; CDR2 reads SYDVKM. This chain's CDR3 is CASSLSSLGYAGEQFF. In DNA form, the CDR3 reads TGTGCCAGCAGTTTAAGCTCCCTCGGGTATGCTGGGGAGCAGTTCTTC.

The chain joins TRBV27 to TRBJ2-7; 9 bases line up with TRBD1. The CDR3 is 21 amino acids. The V and J ends lost 6 bases and 4 bases, in that order; junction bases with no gene match: 28. Germline CDR1 and CDR2: MNHEY and SMNVEV (reference sequence). CDR3 DNA sequence: TGTGCCAGCAGCCGGGACAGGGATAGATGGGAAGGTGGAAGAGGGGGATACGAGCAGTACTTC. Its protein product is CASSRDRDRWEGGRGGYEQYF.

The chain combines TRBV18 with TRBJ2-1; 8 bases align to TRBD2. This CDR3 contains 18 residues. Germline-derived CDR1 and CDR2 are KGHSH and LQKENI. V lost 3 bases and J lost 5; bases outside the gene matches: 15. The CDR3 sequence: CASSPFLGLAGPHNEQFF. CDR3 sequence (DNA): TGTGCCAGCTCACCCTTTCTGGGCCTAGCGGGCCCTCACAATGAGCAGTTCTTC.

The chain is built from TRBV7-3 and TRBJ2-3; 9 nucleotides agree with TRBD2. This CDR3 is built from 16 residues. Germline-derived CDR1 and CDR2 are SGHTA and FQGTGA. J gave up 5 bases and V 3 bases, and 9 bases lay outside the gene matches. The CDR3 is CASSFDGSGRGDTQYF. The CDR3 region has the DNA TGTGCCAGCAGCTTCGATGGTAGCGGGAGAGGAGATACGCAGTATTTT.

The V call is TRBV27, the J call TRBJ2-2, with D tentatively TRBD1 (6 bases). The CDR3 length is 15 residues. V dropped 3 bases and J dropped 2 bases, with 10 bases sitting between them. Germline lookup yields CDR1 MNHEY and CDR2 SMNVEV (reference sequence). This CDR3 is CASSFSGHNTGELFF. The CDR3 nucleotides are TGTGCCAGCAGTTTTTCGGGACATAACACCGGGGAGCTGTTTTTT.

Only a few counts were recorded for this clone. The genes are TRBV11-2 and TRBJ1-4, with D perhaps TRBD1 (5 bases). This CDR3 comprises 14 residues. Trimming removed 5 bases from V and 10 bases from J, with 17 bases in between. Germline assignment: CDR1 SGHAT and CDR2 FQNNGV. CDR3 bases: TGTGCCAGCAGCAGTACAAGGGGAGCGGGAAAACTGTTTTTT. Protein: CASSSTRGAGKLFF.

The rearrangement uses TRBV25-1 and TRBJ2-3; 7 bases fit TRBD1. V lost 8 bases to trimming and J lost 1 base; unmatched junction nucleotides: 9. The CDR3 extends over 15 amino acids. Germline V gene data show CDR1 as MGHDK and CDR2 as SYGVNS. The CDR3 region has the DNA TGTGCCAGCGGAACCAAAGACAGGGGCACAGATACGCAGTATTTT. Translated: CASGTKDRGTDTQYF.

The chain employs TRBV27 and TRBJ1-5; D perhaps matches TRBD1 (6 bases). The germline V and J ends were trimmed by 1 base and 2 bases, with 6 bases remaining between them. CDR1 and CDR2 from the germline V gene are MNHEY and SMNVEV (reference sequence). The CDR3 consists of 14 residues. CDR3 nucleotides: TGTGCCAGCAGTTTATGGGGGCGCAATCAGCCCCAGCATTTT. Its protein product is CASSLWGRNQPQHF.